The 11 T cell receptor beta chains listed next were all sequenced from one sample in a study of PD-1 blockade in classical Hodgkin lymphoma. Every patient experienced relapse after autologous stem cell transplantation, and brentuximab vedotin exposure varied. The CD4+ T cells used were purified from thawed PBMCs through magnetic negative selection. The method was immunoSEQ multiplex PCR; TCRdb's version includes in-frame clones alone and lacks a portion of them. The sample consists of some 17,000 clones, around four fifths of them appearing once. The sample in question was CD4+ T cells from blood, obtained at baseline. The source of these receptors is a human donor with classical Hodgkin lymphoma.

The V and J genes are TRBV5-1 and TRBJ1-2; 11 positions agree with TRBD1. The germline gives CDR1 SGHRS, CDR2 YFSETQ. The CDR3 runs 16 residues. V was pared by 4 bases and J by 8 bases, with 13 bases of the junction left unmatched. In nucleotides, the CDR3 is TGCGCCAGCAGCCTGTCCCCAGGACAGGGGGCTTGGGGCTACACCTTC. Protein product: CASSLSPGQGAWGYTF. Combining the CDR3 with reference TRBV5-1 and TRBJ1-2 gives the whole variable domain KAGVTQTPRYLIKTRGQQVTLSCSPISGHRSVSWYQQTPGQGLQFLFEYFSETQRNKGNFPGRFSGRQFSNSRSEMNVSTLELGDSALYLCASSLSPGQGAWGYTFGSGTRLTVV.

The chain combines TRBV5-1 with TRBJ1-2, with 9 positions matching TRBD1. There are 17 residues in the CDR3. J was trimmed by 1 base and V by 0 bases; bases with no gene match: 7. Germline values: CDR1 SGHRS, CDR2 YFSETQ. The CDR3 reads CASSLARTGALNYGYTF. The CDR3 DNA is TGCGCCAGCAGCTTGGCGAGGACAGGGGCCCTTAACTATGGCTACACCTTC.

The chain carries TRBV7-2 and TRBJ2-5, with 7 nucleotides matching TRBD1. Germline V gives CDR1 SGHTA, CDR2 FQGNSA. The CDR3 contains 15 residues. V lost 5 bases to trimming and J lost 7 bases; unmatched junction nucleotides: 13. The CDR3 is CASSPGTVVQGTQYF. The CDR3 coding sequence is TGTGCCAGCAGCCCGGGGACAGTGGTCCAGGGGACCCAGTACTTC.

This clone has more than one count but fewer than ten. The V call is TRBV6-6, the J call TRBJ2-7; 7 nucleotides match TRBD2. The CDR3 runs to 14 residues. Germline assignment: CDR1 MNHNY and CDR2 SVGAGI (reference sequence). Trimming at V came to 6 bases and at J to 0 bases, leaving 5 bases not matched to a gene. The CDR3 sequence is CASRERDYSYEQYF. The DNA of the CDR3 is TGTGCCAGCAGAGAACGGGACTACTCCTACGAGCAGTACTTC.

The chain carries TRBV6-5 and TRBJ1-2, with D maybe TRBD1 (5 bases). V was clipped by 6 bases and J by 8 bases, with 22 bases between them. CDR1 and CDR2 from the germline V gene are MNHEY and SVGAGI. CDR3 size: 15 residues. CDR3 sequence reads: CASSPPSGATGGYTF. CDR3 DNA sequence: TGTGCCAGCAGCCCCCCCAGCGGGGCAACGGGAGGCTACACCTTC.

The genes are TRBV6-6 and TRBJ2-2, with 7 bases that match TRBD1. The CDR3 is 14 amino acids. From germline, CDR1 is MNHNY and CDR2 SVGAGI (reference sequence). Losses at the gene ends were 5 bases for V and 4 bases for J; bases not matched to a gene: 4. The CDR3 here is CASSPTGLTGELFF. CDR3 sequence (DNA): TGTGCCAGCAGTCCGACAGGGCTCACCGGGGAGCTGTTTTTT.

The rearrangement links TRBV6-4 to TRBJ2-6, with TRBD2 as a possible D gene (5 bases). CDR1 is MRHNA, CDR2 SNTAGT, per germline. Deletions cut 0 bases from V and 3 bases from J, with 15 bases between. This CDR3 contains 18 residues. CDR3 DNA: TGTGCCAGCAGTGACTCGCCCCTTCCGGGGTATGGGGCCAACGTCCTGACTTTC. Protein: CASSDSPLPGYGANVLTF.

This clone was counted only a few times. This chain uses TRBV7-2 with TRBJ1-2; possible D gene TRBD1, 5 bases. The length of the CDR3 is 15 residues. V dropped 1 base and J dropped 7 bases, with 16 bases sitting between them. Germline-derived CDR1 and CDR2 are SGHTA and FQGNSA. CDR3 bases: TGTGCCAGCAGCTTAGGGACACAAGCCGGGTCTGGCTACACCTTC. Translation: CASSLGTQAGSGYTF. Supplemented by reference TRBV7-2 and TRBJ1-2, the full variable domain reads GAGVSQSPSNKVTEKGKDVELRCDPISGHTALYWYRQSLGQGLEFLIYFQGNSAPDKSGLPSDRFSAERTGGSVSTLTIQRTQQEDSAVYLCASSLGTQAGSGYTFGSGTRLTVV.

This sequence joins TRBV10-3 and TRBJ2-5; 11 bases agree with TRBD1. The CDR3 has 14 residues. After removal of 10 bases from V and 9 bases from J, the junction contained 13 bases not matched to a gene. Germline V CDR1 and CDR2: ENHRY, SYGVKD. CDR3 loop: CASRTGGHHAAQYF. Here the CDR3 DNA reads TGTGCCAGCCGGACAGGGGGCCACCATGCGGCCCAGTACTTC.

This rearrangement joins TRBV27 to TRBJ2-2; the match to TRBD2 covers 7 bases. The CDR3 length is 16 residues. Germline CDR1 MNHEY, CDR2 SMNVEV (reference sequence). The V segment lost 6 bases and the J segment 3 bases; nucleotides outside the gene matches: 10. CDR3 bases: TGTGCCAGCAGGACCGAGGGCGGGAGCGACACCGGGGAGCTGTTTTTT. It specifies CASRTEGGSDTGELFF.

This clone came up a few times. The rearrangement joins TRBV19 to TRBJ1-6; TRBD1 matches at 10 bases. The CDR3 length is 15 residues. Trimming at V came to 6 bases and at J to 4 bases, leaving 3 bases not matched to a gene. Germline V gene lookup returns CDR1 LNHDA and CDR2 SQIVND (reference sequence). The CDR3 nucleotides read TGTGCCAGTAGAGGGACAGGGGCATATAATTCACCCCTCCACTTT. It codes for CASRGTGAYNSPLHF.